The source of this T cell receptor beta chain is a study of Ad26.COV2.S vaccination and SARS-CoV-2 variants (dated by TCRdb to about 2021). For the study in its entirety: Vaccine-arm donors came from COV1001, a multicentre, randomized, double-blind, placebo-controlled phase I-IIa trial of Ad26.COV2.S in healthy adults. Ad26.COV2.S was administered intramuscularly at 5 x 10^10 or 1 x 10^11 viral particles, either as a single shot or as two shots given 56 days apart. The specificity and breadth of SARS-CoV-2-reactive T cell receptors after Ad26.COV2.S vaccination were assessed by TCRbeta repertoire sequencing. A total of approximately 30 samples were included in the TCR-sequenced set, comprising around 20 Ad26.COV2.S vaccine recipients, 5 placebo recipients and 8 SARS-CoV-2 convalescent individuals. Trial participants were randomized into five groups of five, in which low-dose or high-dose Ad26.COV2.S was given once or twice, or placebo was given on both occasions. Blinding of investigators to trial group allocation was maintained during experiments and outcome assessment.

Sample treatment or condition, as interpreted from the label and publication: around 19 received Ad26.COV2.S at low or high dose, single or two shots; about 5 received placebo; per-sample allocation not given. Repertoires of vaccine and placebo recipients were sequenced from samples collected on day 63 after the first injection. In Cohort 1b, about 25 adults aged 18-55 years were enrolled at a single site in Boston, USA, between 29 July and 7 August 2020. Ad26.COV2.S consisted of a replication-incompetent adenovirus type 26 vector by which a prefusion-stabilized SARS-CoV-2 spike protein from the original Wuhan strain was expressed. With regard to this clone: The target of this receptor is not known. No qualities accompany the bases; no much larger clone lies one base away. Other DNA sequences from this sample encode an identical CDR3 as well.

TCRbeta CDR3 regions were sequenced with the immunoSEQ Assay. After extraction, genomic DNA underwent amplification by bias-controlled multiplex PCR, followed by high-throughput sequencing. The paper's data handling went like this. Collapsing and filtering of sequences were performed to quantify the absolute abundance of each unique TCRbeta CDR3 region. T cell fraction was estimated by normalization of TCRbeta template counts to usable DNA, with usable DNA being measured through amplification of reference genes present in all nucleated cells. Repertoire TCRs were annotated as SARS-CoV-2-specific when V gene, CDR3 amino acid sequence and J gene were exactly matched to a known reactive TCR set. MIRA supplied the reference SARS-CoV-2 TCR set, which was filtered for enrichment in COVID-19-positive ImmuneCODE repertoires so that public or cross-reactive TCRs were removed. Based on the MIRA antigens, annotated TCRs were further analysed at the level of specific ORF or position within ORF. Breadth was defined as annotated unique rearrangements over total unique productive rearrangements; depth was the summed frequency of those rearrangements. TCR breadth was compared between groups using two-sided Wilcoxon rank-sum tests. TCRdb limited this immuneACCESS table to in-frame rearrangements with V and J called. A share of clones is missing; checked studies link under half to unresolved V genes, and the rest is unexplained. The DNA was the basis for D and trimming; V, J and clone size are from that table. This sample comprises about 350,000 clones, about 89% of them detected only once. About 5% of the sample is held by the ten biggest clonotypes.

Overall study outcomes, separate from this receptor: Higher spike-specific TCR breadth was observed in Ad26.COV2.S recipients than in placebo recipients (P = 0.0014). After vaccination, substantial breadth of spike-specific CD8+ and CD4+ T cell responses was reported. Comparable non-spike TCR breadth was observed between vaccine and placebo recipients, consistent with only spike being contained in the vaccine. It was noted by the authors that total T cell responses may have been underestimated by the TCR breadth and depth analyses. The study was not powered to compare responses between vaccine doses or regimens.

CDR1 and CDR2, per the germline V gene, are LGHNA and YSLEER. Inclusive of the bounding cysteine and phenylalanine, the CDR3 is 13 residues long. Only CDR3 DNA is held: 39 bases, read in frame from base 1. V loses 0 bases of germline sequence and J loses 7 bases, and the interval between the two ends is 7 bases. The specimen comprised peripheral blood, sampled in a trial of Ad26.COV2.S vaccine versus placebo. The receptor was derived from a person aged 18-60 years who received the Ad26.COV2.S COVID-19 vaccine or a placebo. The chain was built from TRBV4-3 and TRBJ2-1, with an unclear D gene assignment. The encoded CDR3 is CASSQDLRNEQFF. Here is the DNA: TGCGCCAGCAGCCAAGATCTTAGGAATGAGCAGTTCTTC.